The 15 T cell receptor beta chains presented below share a single source sample, sequenced in a study of post-analysis software for immune sequencing data. Study-wide results and limits: When patients were compared with controls, four or five TRBV segments were more frequent, TRBV5-6, TRBV5-1 and TRBV20-1 among them.

Prepared libraries of TCR beta cDNA carried unique molecular identifiers. TCRdb re-derived calls from the PCR reads in MiXCR, one entry per CDR3 protein. The sample yields 800,000 to 950,000 distinct CDR3 sequences, around 50% seen once. Their antigens are not known. The sequenced sample was blood. These receptors were taken from a girl between 5 and 17 years old with multiple sclerosis.

This chain uses TRBV15 with TRBJ2-2; no clear D. The V and J ends lost 0 bases and 6 bases respectively, with 8 bases between them. This CDR3 has 14 residues. Germline V gene data show CDR1 as LNHNV and CDR2 as YYDKDF (reference sequence). For the CDR3, the DNA is TGTGCCACCAGCAGAGATCGCAGTCCCGGGGAGCTGTTTTTT. This gives the protein CATSRDRSPGELFF.

The rearrangement links TRBV6-5 to TRBJ2-6, with TRBD1 as a possible D gene (5 bases). CDR3 length: 18 residues. Germline V CDR1 and CDR2: MNHEY, SVGAGI. The germline V and J ends were trimmed by 5 bases and 0 bases, with 17 bases remaining between them. CDR3 sequence (DNA): TGTGCCAGCAGTCGCTACGGACAAAGAACCTCTGGGGCCAACGTCCTGACTTTC. This codes for CASSRYGQRTSGANVLTF.

This clonotype was seen ten or more times. V and J are TRBV5-1 and TRBJ2-1; TRBD2 aligns across 9 bases. Germline CDR1 and CDR2: SGHRS and YFSETQ. This CDR3 has 19 residues. V dropped 4 bases and J dropped 1; count of bases not matched to a gene: 15. CDR3 nucleotides: TGCGCCAGCAGCCCCCAATACCTCGGAGCGGGGGGATCCTACAATGAGCAGTTCTTC. Its translation is CASSPQYLGAGGSYNEQFF.

The chain couples TRBV7-9 to TRBJ1-4; D gene unclear. Germline values: CDR1 SEHNR, CDR2 FQNEAQ (reference sequence). Trimming stripped 8 bases from V and 0 bases from J, with 10 bases between. The CDR3 sequence is 14 residues long. CDR3 protein: CASQPPATNEKLFF. The DNA of the CDR3 is TGTGCCAGCCAGCCGCCGGCAACTAATGAAAAACTGTTTTTT.

V gene TRBV25-1 combines with J gene TRBJ2-7, with 8 bases aligning to TRBD1. The germline CDR1 and CDR2 sequences are MGHDK and SYGVNS. V lost 4 bases and J lost 0; bases outside the gene matches: 20. This CDR3 comprises 20 residues. The CDR3 loop reads CASSVNPGAGGQTSSYEQYF. The CDR3 DNA reads as TGTGCCAGCAGTGTCAATCCCGGGGCAGGGGGCCAAACGTCCTCCTACGAGCAGTACTTC.

V and J are TRBV6-5 and TRBJ1-6, with D uncertain. V was trimmed by 3 bases and J by 5 bases, leaving 8 bases between them. In germline, CDR1 is MNHEY, CDR2 SVGAGI. The CDR3 length is 14 residues. The CDR3 DNA sequence: TGTGCCAGCAGTTATTTCCAGAATAATTCACCCCTCCACTTT. Amino acids: CASSYFQNNSPLHF.

The chain combines TRBV20-1 with TRBJ2-5, with 9 nucleotides matching TRBD1. Germline V CDR1 and CDR2: DFQATT, SNEGSKA (reference sequence). The CDR3 length is 14 residues. The J segment lost 4 bases and the V segment lost 6 bases, leaving 9 bases of the junction unmatched. In DNA form, the CDR3 reads TGCAGTGCCCAATCACAGGGGGCGCGAGAGACCCAGTACTTC. Its protein product is CSAQSQGARETQYF.

This clonotype has a handful of counts. The chain uses TRBV29-1 and TRBJ1-1, with a weak D call TRBD1 (6 bases). This CDR3 is 15 amino acids long. The germline CDR1 and CDR2 sequences are SQVTM and ANQGSEA. Trimming cost V 7 bases and J 2 bases, with 20 bases left between them. CDR3 DNA sequence: TGCAGCGCCTTAGGAGGGGGACGTACTAACACTGAAGCTTTCTTT. It encodes CSALGGGRTNTEAFF.

This chain joins TRBV7-6 and TRBJ1-1; D gene unclear. The length of the CDR3 is 17 residues. V lost 1 base and J 2 bases, leaving 17 bases between the germline ends. CDR1 and CDR2 from the germline V gene are SGHVS and FNYEAQ. Here the CDR3 DNA reads TGTGCCAGCAGCTTAGGAGTAGAAAAAAGCAAAAACACTGAAGCTTTCTTT. Residues: CASSLGVEKSKNTEAFF.

The rearrangement joins TRBV5-4 to TRBJ2-1; 11 bases are shared with TRBD2. This CDR3 is 15 amino acids long. From germline, CDR1 is SGHNT and CDR2 YYREEE (reference sequence). V was pared by 0 bases and J by 6 bases, with 2 bases of the junction left unmatched. The CDR3 spells CASSLGSGGANEQFF. The CDR3 bases are TGTGCCAGCAGCTTGGGTAGCGGGGGGGCCAATGAGCAGTTCTTC.

The rearrangement links TRBV6-1 to TRBJ1-1, with D hard to call. Germline-derived CDR1 and CDR2 are MNHNS and SASEGT. Trimming shortened V by 3 bases and J by 8 bases, and 7 bases separated the two germline ends. This CDR3 is 11 amino acids long. The CDR3 here is CASSDWREAFF. The CDR3 bases are TGTGCCAGCAGTGACTGGCGAGAAGCTTTCTTT.

This chain uses TRBV7-9 with TRBJ1-1, with D perhaps TRBD1 (5 bases). The CDR3 totals 12 residues. In germline, CDR1 is SEHNR, CDR2 FQNEAQ (reference sequence). The V end lost 11 bases, the J end lost 1 base, and 11 bases lay between the germline ends. CDR3 in amino acids: CAARDGNTEAFF. The CDR3 coding sequence is TGTGCCGCCCGGGACGGGAACACTGAAGCTTTCTTT.

This rearrangement joins TRBV6-5 to TRBJ1-1, with D possibly being TRBD1 (6 bases). The CDR3 has 17 amino acids. Trimming stripped 0 bases from V and 2 bases from J, with 16 bases between. Germline V gives CDR1 MNHEY, CDR2 SVGAGI. CDR3 in amino acids: CASSYSGLNGGNTEAFF. CDR3 bases: TGTGCCAGCAGTTACTCGGGATTAAACGGGGGCAACACTGAAGCTTTCTTT.

The V and J genes are TRBV7-2 and TRBJ1-4; TRBD1 matches 8 bases. The CDR3 loop spans 14 amino acids. Germline V gene sequence: CDR1 SGHTA, CDR2 FQGNSA. V lost 6 bases and J lost 6; bases outside the gene matches: 6. The CDR3 nucleotides are TGTGCCAGCAGACCAGGGGGCCGGGATGAAAAACTGTTTTTT. Translating it yields CASRPGGRDEKLFF.

The chain carries TRBV7-8 and TRBJ2-7, with unresolved D. The V and J ends lost 6 bases and 2 bases respectively, with 26 bases between them. This CDR3 has 18 residues. Germline-derived CDR1 and CDR2 are SGHVS and FQNEAQ. CDR3 in DNA: TGTGCCAGCAGAATCGAGGATGGGCAAGAAGGGTTCGCCTACGAGCAGTACTTC. Protein product: CASRIEDGQEGFAYEQYF.